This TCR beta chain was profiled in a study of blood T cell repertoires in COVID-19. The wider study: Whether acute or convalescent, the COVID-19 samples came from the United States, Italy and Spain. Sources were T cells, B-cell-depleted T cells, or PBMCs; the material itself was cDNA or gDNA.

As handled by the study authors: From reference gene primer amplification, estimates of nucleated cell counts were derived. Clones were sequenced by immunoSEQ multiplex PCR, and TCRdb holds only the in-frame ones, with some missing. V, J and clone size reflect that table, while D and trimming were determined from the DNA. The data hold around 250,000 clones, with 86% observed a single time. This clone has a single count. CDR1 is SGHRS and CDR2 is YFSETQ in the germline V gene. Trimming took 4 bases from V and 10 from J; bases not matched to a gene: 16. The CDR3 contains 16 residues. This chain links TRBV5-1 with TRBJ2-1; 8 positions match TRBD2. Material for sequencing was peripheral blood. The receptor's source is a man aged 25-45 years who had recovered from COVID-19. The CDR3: CASSRPSGGEVLEQFF. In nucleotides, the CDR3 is TGCGCCAGCAGCAGGCCGAGCGGGGGAGAGGTCTTGGAGCAGTTCTTC.